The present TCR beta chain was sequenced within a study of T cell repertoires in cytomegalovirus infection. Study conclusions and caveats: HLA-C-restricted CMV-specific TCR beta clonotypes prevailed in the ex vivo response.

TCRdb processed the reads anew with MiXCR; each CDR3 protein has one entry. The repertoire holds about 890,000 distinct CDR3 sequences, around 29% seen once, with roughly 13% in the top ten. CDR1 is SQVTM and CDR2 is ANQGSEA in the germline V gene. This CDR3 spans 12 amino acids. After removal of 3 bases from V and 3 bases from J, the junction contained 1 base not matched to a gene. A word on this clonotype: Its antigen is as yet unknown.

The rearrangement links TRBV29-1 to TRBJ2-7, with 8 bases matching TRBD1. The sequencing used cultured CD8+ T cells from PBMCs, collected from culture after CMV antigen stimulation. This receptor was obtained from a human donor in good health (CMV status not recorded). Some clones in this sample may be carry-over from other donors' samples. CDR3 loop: CSVEDRDYEQYF. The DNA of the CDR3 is TGCAGCGTTGAGGACAGGGACTACGAGCAGTACTTC.